This TCR beta chain was found in a study of Graves' ophthalmopathy and Graves' hyperthyroidism. Study context: Stable hyperthyroidism meant no progression to ophthalmopathy within 18 months of follow-up.

Aged 18 to 65, hyperthyroidism patients had new diagnoses of under 2 months' duration. The CDR3 loop spans 8 amino acids. Germline V gives CDR1 SGHTA, CDR2 FQGNSA. Study-level results: Appearing in blood as well were most expanded thyroid clonotypes above 0.001 frequency. For predicting ophthalmopathy progression, the model had roughly 70% sensitivity and 72.22% specificity.

As the template, RNA transcripts were used to amplify TCR beta CDR3 regions. In the first round, RT-PCR was carried out with HTBI primers, and a multiplex PCR formed the second round. A single record per CDR3 protein comes from TCRdb applying MiXCR to the multiplex PCR reads. The sample shows 450,000 to 600,000 distinct CDR3 sequences, roughly 40% of them seen only once. This clonotype was observed a single time. Antigen specificity is unknown. Germline and junction disagree at one end, which may indicate a read error. Sequencing was performed on peripheral blood or thyroid tissue (not recorded which). This clonotype originated in an adult man with Graves' hyperthyroidism. V gene TRBV7-2 combines with J gene TRBJ2-5; D not resolved. Here the CDR3 reads CASIPQDF. The DNA of the CDR3 is TGTGCCAGTATCCCCCAGGACTTC.